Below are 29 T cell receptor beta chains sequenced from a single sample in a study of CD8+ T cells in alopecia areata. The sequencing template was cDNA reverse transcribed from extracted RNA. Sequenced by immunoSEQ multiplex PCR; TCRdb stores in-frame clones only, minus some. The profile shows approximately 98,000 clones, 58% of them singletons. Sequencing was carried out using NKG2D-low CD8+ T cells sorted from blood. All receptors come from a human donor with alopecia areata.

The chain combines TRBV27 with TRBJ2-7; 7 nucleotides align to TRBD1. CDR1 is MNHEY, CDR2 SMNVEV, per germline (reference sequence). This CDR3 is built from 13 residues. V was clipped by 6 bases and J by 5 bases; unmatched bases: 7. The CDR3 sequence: CASSPGGWDEQYF. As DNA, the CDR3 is TGTGCCAGCAGCCCAGGGGGTTGGGACGAGCAGTACTTC.

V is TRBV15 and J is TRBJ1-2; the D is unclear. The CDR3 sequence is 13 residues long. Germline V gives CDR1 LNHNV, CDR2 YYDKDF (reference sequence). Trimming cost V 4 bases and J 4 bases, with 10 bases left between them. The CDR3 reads CATSTRTGYGYTF. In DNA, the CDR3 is TGTGCCACCAGCACGCGGACGGGCTATGGCTACACCTTC.

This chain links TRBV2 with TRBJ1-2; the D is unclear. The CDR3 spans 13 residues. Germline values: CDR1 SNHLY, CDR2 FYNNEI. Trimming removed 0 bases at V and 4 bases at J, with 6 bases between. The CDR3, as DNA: TGTGCCAGCAGTGAAGCGAACGGCTATGGCTACACCTTC. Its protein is CASSEANGYGYTF.

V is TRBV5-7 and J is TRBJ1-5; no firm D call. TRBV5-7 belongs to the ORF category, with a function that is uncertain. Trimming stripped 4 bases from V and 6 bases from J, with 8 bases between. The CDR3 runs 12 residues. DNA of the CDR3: TGTGCCAGCAGCCCGCGACGTCAGCCCCAGCATTTT. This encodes CASSPRRQPQHF.

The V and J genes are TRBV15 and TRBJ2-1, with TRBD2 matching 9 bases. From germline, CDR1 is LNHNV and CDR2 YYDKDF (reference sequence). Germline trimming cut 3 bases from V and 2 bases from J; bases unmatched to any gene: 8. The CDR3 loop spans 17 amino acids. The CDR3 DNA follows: TGTGCCACCAGCAGTAGCCGGGCTAGCGGGACCTACAATGAGCAGTTCTTC. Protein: CATSSSRASGTYNEQFF.

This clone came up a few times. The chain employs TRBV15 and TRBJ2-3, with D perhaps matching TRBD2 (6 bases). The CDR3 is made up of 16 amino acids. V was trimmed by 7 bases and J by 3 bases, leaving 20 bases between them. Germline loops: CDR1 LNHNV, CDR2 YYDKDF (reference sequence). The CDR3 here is CATIPGRGDRTDTQYF. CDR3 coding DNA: TGTGCCACCATACCCGGGCGGGGCGATAGAACAGATACGCAGTATTTT.

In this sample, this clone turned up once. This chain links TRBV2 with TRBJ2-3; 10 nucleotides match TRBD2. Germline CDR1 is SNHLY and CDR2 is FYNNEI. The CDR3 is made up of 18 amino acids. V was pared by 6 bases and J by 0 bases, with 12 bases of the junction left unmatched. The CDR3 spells CASRTPSSGGGSTDTQYF. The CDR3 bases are TGTGCCAGCAGAACCCCCTCTAGCGGGGGAGGGAGCACAGATACGCAGTATTTT.

The CDR3 region is CASSHGCRDSLNTGELFF. The CDR3 DNA sequence: TGCGCCAGCAGTCACGGTTGTAGGGACAGTCTGAACACCGGGGAGCTGTTTTTT. V and J are TRBV23-1 and TRBJ2-2; 7 bases align to TRBD1. TRBV23-1 counts as an open reading frame of uncertain function. V lost 3 bases, J lost 1 base, and 11 bases stayed unmatched. The CDR3 totals 18 residues.

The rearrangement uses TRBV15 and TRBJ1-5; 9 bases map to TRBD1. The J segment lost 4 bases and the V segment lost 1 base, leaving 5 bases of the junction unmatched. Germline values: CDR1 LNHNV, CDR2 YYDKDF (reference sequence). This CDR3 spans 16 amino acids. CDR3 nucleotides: TGTGCCACCAGCAGAGTGGGACAGGGCCGAAATCAGCCCCAGCATTTT. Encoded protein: CATSRVGQGRNQPQHF.

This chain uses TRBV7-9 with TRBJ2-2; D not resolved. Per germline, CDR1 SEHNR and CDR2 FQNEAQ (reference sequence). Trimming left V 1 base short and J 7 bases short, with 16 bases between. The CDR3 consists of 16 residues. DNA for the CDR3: TGTGCCAGCAGCTTAGACGGCCCCCGAACCGGCGGGGAGCTGTTTTTT. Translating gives CASSLDGPRTGGELFF.

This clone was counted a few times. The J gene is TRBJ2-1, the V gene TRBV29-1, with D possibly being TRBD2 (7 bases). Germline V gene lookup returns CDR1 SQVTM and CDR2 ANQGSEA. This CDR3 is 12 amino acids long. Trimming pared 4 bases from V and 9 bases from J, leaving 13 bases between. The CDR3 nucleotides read TGCAGCGTTGTATGGGGGGGCGGTGAGCAGTTCTTC. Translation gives CSVVWGGGEQFF.

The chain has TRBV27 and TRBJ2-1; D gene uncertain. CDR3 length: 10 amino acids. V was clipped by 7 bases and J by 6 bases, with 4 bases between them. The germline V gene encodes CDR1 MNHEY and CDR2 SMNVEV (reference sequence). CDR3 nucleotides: TGTGCCAGCAACTTCAATGAGCAGTTCTTC. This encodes CASNFNEQFF.

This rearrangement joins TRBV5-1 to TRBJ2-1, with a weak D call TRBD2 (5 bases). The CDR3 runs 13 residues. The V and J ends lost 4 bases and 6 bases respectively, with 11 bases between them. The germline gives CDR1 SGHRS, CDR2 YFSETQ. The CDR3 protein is CASSLFGVNEQFF. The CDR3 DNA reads TGCGCCAGCAGCCTGTTCGGGGTCAATGAGCAGTTCTTC.

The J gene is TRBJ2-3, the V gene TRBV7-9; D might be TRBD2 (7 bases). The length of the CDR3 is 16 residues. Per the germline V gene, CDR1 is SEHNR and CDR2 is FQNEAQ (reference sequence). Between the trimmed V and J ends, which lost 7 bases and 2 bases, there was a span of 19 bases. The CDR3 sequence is CASTPFGGRNTDTQYF. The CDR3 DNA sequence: TGTGCCAGCACCCCTTTCGGGGGGCGGAACACAGATACGCAGTATTTT.

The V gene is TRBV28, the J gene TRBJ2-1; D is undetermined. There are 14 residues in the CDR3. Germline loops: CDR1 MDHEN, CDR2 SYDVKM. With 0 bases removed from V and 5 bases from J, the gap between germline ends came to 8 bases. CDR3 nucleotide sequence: TGTGCCAGCAGTTTATGCAGTCACCACAATGAGCAGTTCTTC. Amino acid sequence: CASSLCSHHNEQFF.

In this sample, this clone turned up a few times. In DNA form, the CDR3 reads TGTGCCAGCAGCCAAGTAGAAAACCAAGAGACCCAGTACTTC. Residues: CASSQVENQETQYF. The chain has TRBV14 and TRBJ2-5; D is uncertain. The CDR3 length is 14 residues. The germline CDR1 and CDR2 sequences are SGHDN and FVKESK. Trimming took 1 base from V and 0 from J, leaving 6 bases between them. Complete variable domain (other parts from reference TRBV14 and TRBJ2-5): EAGVTQFPSHSVIEKGQTVTLRCDPISGHDNLYWYRRVMGKEIKFLLHFVKESKQDESGMPNNRFLAERTGGTYSTLKVQPAELEDSGVYFCASSQVENQETQYFGPGTRLLVL.

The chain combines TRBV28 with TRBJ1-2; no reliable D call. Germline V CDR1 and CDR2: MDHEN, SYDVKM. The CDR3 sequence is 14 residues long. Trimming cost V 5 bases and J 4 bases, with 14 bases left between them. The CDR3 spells CASSPSGGSYGYTF. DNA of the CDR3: TGTGCCAGCAGTCCCTCGGGAGGGAGCTATGGCTACACCTTC.

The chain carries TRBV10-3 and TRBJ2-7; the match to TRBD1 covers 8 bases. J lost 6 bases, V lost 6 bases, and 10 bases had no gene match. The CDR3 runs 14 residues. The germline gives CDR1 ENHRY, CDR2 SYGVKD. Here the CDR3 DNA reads TGTGCCATCAGCGCCGGGACAGGTGTCGTCGAGCAGTACTTC. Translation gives CAISAGTGVVEQYF.

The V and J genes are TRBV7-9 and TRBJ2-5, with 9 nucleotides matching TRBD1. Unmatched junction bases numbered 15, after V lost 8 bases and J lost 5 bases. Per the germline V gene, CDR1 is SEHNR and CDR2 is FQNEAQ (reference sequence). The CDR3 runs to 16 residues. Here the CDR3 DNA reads TGTGCCAGCCGCCGTCCCGCGGGGACAGGGAGGGAGACCCAGTACTTC. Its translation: CASRRPAGTGRETQYF.

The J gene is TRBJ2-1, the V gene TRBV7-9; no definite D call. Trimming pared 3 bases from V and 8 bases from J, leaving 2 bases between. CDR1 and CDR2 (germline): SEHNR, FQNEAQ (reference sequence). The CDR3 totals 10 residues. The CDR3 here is CASSLDEQFF. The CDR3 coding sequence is TGTGCCAGCAGCTTGGATGAGCAGTTCTTC. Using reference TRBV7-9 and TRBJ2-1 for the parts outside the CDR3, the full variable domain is DTGVSQNPRHKITKRGQNVTFRCDPISEHNRLYWYRQTLGQGPEFLTYFQNEAQLEKSRLLSDRFSAERPKGSFSTLEIQRTEQGDSAMYLCASSLDEQFFGPGTRLTVL.

The CDR3 region is CSVDRSIVNTEAFF. CDR3 in DNA: TGCAGCGTTGATCGATCAATCGTGAACACTGAAGCTTTCTTT. The chain combines TRBV29-1 with TRBJ1-1; D remains ambiguous. V shed 3 bases and J shed 0 bases, with 11 bases lying between them. Germline loops: CDR1 SQVTM, CDR2 ANQGSEA. The CDR3 extends over 14 amino acids. Variable domain in full (rest from reference TRBV29-1 and TRBJ1-1): SAVISQKPSRDICQRGTSLTIQCQVDSQVTMMFWYRQQPGQSLTLIATANQGSEATYESGFVIDKFPISRPNLTFSTLTVSNMSPEDSSIYLCSVDRSIVNTEAFFGQGTRLTVV.

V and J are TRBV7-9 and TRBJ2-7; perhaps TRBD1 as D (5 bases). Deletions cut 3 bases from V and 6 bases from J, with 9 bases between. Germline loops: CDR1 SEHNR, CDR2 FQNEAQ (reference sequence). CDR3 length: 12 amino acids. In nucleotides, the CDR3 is TGTGCCAGCAGCTTTCAGGGTACCGAGCAGTACTTC. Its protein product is CASSFQGTEQYF.

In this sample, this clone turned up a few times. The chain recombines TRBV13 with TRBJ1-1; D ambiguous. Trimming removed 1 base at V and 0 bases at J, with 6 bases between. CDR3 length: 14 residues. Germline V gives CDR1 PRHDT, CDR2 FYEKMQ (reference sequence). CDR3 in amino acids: CASSLEGVNTEAFF. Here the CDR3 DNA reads TGTGCCAGCAGCTTAGAGGGTGTGAACACTGAAGCTTTCTTT.

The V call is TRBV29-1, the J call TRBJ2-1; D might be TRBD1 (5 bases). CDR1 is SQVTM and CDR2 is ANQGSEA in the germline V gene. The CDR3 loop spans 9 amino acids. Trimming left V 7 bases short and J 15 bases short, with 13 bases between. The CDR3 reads CSAAPQGFF. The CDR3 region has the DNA TGCAGCGCGGCCCCCCAGGGGTTCTTC.

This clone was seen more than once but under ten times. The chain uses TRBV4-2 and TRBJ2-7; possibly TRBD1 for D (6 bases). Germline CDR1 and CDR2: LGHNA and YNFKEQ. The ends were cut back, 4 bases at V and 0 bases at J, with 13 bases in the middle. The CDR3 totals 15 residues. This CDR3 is CASSPKQGGSYEQYF. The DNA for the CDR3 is TGTGCCAGCAGCCCGAAACAGGGCGGCTCCTACGAGCAGTACTTC.

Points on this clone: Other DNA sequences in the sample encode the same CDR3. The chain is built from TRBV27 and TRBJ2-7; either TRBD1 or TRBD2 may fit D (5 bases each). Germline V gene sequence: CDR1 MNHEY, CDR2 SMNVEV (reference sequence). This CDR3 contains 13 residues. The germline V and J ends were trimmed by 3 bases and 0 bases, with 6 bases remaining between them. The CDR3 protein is CASSFGGSYEQYF. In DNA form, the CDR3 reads TGTGCCAGCAGTTTTGGGGGCTCCTACGAGCAGTACTTC.

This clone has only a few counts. Here the CDR3 DNA reads TGCAGCGTGAATACGCAGTATTTT. It yields the protein CSVNTQYF. V and J are TRBV29-1 and TRBJ2-3; D uncertain. CDR3 length equals 8 residues. The V gene's germline CDR1 is SQVTM and CDR2 ANQGSEA. V gave up 6 bases and J gave up 7 bases, with 2 bases separating them.

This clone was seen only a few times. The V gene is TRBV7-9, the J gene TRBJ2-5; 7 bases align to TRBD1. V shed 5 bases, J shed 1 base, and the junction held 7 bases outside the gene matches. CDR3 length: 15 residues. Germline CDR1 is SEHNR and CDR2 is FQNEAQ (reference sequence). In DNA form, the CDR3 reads TGTGCCAGCAGCCCACCCGGACAGGCCCAAGAGACCCAGTACTTC. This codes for CASSPPGQAQETQYF.

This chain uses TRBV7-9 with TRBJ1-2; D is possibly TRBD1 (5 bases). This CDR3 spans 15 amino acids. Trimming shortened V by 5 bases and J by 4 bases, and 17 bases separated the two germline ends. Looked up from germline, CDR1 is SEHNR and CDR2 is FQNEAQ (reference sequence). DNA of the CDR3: TGTGCCAGCAGCCAACTAGGGGATCGAGGCTATGGCTACACCTTC. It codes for CASSQLGDRGYGYTF.